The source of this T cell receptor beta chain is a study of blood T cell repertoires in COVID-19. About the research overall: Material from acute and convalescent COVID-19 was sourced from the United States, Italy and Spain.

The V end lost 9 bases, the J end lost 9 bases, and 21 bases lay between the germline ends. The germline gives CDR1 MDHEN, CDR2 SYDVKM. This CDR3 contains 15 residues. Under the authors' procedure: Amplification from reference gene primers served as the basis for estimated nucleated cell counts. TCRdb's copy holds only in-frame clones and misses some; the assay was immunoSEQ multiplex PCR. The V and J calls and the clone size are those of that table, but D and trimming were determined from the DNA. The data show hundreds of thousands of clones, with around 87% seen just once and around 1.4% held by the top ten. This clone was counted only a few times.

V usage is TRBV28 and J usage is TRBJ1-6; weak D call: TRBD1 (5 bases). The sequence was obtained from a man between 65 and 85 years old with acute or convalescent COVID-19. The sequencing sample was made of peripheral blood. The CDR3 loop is CASRASGNLLSPLHF. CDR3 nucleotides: TGTGCCAGTAGAGCCTCAGGGAATTTACTTTCACCCCTCCACTTT.